This T cell receptor (beta chain) is from a study of T cell responses to AZD1222 COVID-19 vaccine. Study background: Analyses pooled second doses at about 4 or about 12 weeks. General study results and limits: Baseline serology detected seropositivity in only six or seven AZD1222 recipients. Donors were largely white British and mainly female; clonal diversity was possibly underestimated. At 160-218 and 743-854, vaccine-associated CD4 TCRs were dominant, and they spanned spike.

Repertoires were generated with immunoSEQ multiplex PCR, while TCRdb's copy carries only in-frame clones and drops some. The table includes about 150,000 clones, about 90% detected once. The V and J ends lost 8 bases and 3 bases respectively, with 13 bases between them. This CDR3 contains 14 residues. CDR1 and CDR2 from the germline V gene are MDHEN and SYDVKM. Concerning this clone itself: Its antigen is as yet unknown.

The TCR was taken from an adult in good health. The chain carries TRBV28 and TRBJ1-4; weak D call: TRBD1 (5 bases). The sequencing here drew on peripheral blood, taken on day 0 of AZD1222 vaccination. The CDR3 DNA reads TGTGCCAGCCTCGGGGGGTGGTCTAATGAAAAACTGTTTTTT. Protein sequence: CASLGGWSNEKLFF.